These T cell receptor beta chains were read from a single sample in a study of regulatory T cells in long-lasting Graves disease. In TCRdb, the multiplex PCR reads were re-called with MiXCR into one record per CDR3 protein. The table lists approximately 230,000 distinct CDR3 sequences, around 16% of them singletons. This material consisted of peripheral blood mononuclear cells (PBMCs), taken at new diagnosis, from a patient treated with antithyroid drugs. The receptors derive from a female donor with Graves disease. The CDR3 runs from the conserved cysteine through the conserved F or W. Each record gives: clone size, V gene, J gene, D gene, CDR3 protein, CDR3 DNA. The D gene is left open where the match is weak. Size is stated for part of the rows, as once, few or many counts, or as a class when the clone is expanded.

>.|TRBV4-1|TRBJ1-5|TRBD1
CASSQEGTEQPQHF
TGCGCCAGCAGCCAAGAGGGGACAGAACAGCCCCAGCATTTT
>many|TRBV15|TRBJ1-2|.
CATSRDRTPNYGYTF
TGTGCCACCAGCAGAGATCGGACACCTAACTATGGCTACACCTTC
>many|TRBV30|TRBJ1-4|.
CASRGGFEKLFF
TGTGCCTCGCGAGGGGGATTTGAAAAACTGTTTTTT
>.|TRBV9|TRBJ2-1|.
CASSVEAPGRDNEQFF
TGTGCCAGCAGCGTAGAAGCCCCTGGGCGGGACAATGAGCAGTTCTTC
>many|TRBV29-1|TRBJ2-7|TRBD1
CSVGQGYYEQYF
TGCAGCGTGGGACAGGGCTACTACGAGCAGTACTTC
>many|TRBV5-4|TRBJ2-7|.
CASSLEGGHSYEQYF
TGTGCCAGCAGCTTGGAGGGCGGACACTCCTACGAGCAGTACTTC
>many|TRBV2|TRBJ2-3|TRBD1
CASSEQGLADTQYF
TGTGCCAGCAGCGAACAGGGGTTGGCAGATACGCAGTATTTT
>many|TRBV24-1|TRBJ1-4|TRBD1
CATSDSGTGREKLFF
TGTGCCACCAGTGATTCGGGGACAGGGCGCGAAAAACTGTTTTTT
>many|TRBV6-5|TRBJ2-7|.
CASSYVPNYEQYF
TGTGCCAGCAGTTACGTACCGAACTACGAGCAGTACTTC
>many|TRBV9|TRBJ2-1|TRBD2
CASSGLAGDYNEQFF
TGTGCCAGCAGCGGACTAGCGGGAGACTACAATGAGCAGTTCTTC
>many|TRBV28|TRBJ1-1|.
CASSNGMAMNTEAFF
TGTGCCAGCAGTAACGGCATGGCCATGAACACTGAAGCTTTCTTT
>few|TRBV18|TRBJ1-1|.
CASSNQWTANTEAFF
TGTGCCAGCTCGAACCAATGGACGGCGAACACTGAAGCTTTCTTT
>.|TRBV4-1|TRBJ2-3|.
CASSQDSLATDTQYF
TGCGCCAGCAGCCAAGATTCGCTAGCCACAGATACGCAGTATTTT
>.|TRBV20-1|TRBJ2-3|.
CSAGGGGAATTDTQYF
TGCAGTGCTGGTGGGGGCGGGGCGGCAACCACAGATACGCAGTATTTT
>few|TRBV4-2|TRBJ2-2|TRBD2
CASSQDWTSGRGRELFF
TGTGCCAGCAGCCAAGATTGGACTAGCGGGAGGGGAAGGGAGCTGTTTTTT
>few|TRBV7-8|TRBJ2-7|TRBD2
CASSLGLTSFNYEQYF
TGTGCCAGCAGCTTAGGTCTGACTAGCTTTAACTACGAGCAGTACTTC
>.|TRBV6-1|TRBJ2-1|TRBD2
CASSQRASGRKKAEQFF
TGTGCCAGCAGTCAAAGGGCTAGCGGGAGAAAAAAGGCTGAGCAGTTCTTC